This T cell receptor beta chain comes out of a study of blood T cell repertoires in COVID-19. Background on the study: There were acute and convalescent COVID-19 samples, and they came from the United States, Italy and Spain. PBMCs, B-cell-depleted T cells, or T cells were the source of the cDNA or gDNA that made up the material.

Seattle's cohort entered during active infection and was followed longitudinally. Study processing details: The authors estimated nucleated cell counts from reference gene primer amplification. Method: immunoSEQ multiplex PCR; TCRdb's copy keeps in-frame clones and lacks some. V, J and clone size derive from that table, while D and trimming were established from the DNA sequence. The sample lists approximately 440,000 clones; approximately 90% were seen once. The sequence was collected from a woman aged 45-65 years with COVID-19, enrolled during active disease. The sample comprised peripheral blood.

The CDR3 here is CASSSPPGTGSTDTQYF. The CDR3 coding sequence is TGTGCCAGCAGTTCCCCCCCCGGGACAGGGAGCACAGATACGCAGTATTTT. V is TRBV28 and J is TRBJ2-3; 9 nucleotides align to TRBD1. The CDR3 sequence is 17 residues long. V gave up 4 bases and J gave up 0 bases; unmatched junction bases: 8. The V gene's germline CDR1 is MDHEN and CDR2 SYDVKM.